Listed below are T cell receptor beta chains from one sample, sequenced in a study of T cells after yellow fever vaccination. Via MiXCR, TCRdb re-called the 5' RACE reads, giving one row per CDR3 protein. The sample holds approximately 340,000 distinct CDR3 sequences, 8.7% seen once. Specimen: PBMCs, collected on the day of the first yellow fever vaccination. The receptors stem from a young man who received the YFV17D yellow fever vaccine. Each CDR3 is given with its conserved first and last residue. D genes are given only for firm matches. Rows give clone size only sometimes, using once, few, many, or a class for an expanded clone.

size,V,J,D,DNA,CDR3
many,TRBV4-1,TRBJ2-7,TRBD1,TGCGCCAGCAGCCCGTCCGGACAGGGGTTTTACGAGCAGTACTTC,CASSPSGQGFYEQYF
few,TRBV7-9,TRBJ1-6,TRBD1,TGTGCCAGCAGCTCCGAAGACAGGGGGCATTCACCCCTCCACTTT,CASSSEDRGHSPLHF
few,TRBV28,TRBJ1-4,TRBD1,TGTGCCAGCAGTTCCGGACAGGAAGGTGAAAAACTGTTTTTT,CASSSGQEGEKLFF
NA,TRBV18,TRBJ1-5,NA,TGTGCCAGCTCACCAGAACAGAATCAGCCCCAGCATTTT,CASSPEQNQPQHF
once,TRBV18,TRBJ2-5,TRBD2,TGTGCCAGCTCAGCCCGGCCGACTAGCTGGCTCCAAGAGACCCAGTACTTC,CASSARPTSWLQETQYF
NA,TRBV29-1,TRBJ2-7,TRBD1,TGCAGCTATAGACAGGGTCAATACGAGCAGTACTTC,CSYRQGQYEQYF
few,TRBV12-2,TRBJ1-2,NA,TGTGCAAGTCGCTTAGAGGGTTACAGCTCACACTATGGCTACACCTTC,CASRLEGYSSHYGYTF
few,TRBV12-3/TRBV12-4,TRBJ1-1,NA,TGTGCCAGCAGTTCTGAGAGAGGGCAGGGGAAAATGAACACTGAAGCTTTCTTT,CASSSERGQGKMNTEAFF
few,TRBV4-1,TRBJ2-2,NA,TGCGCCAGCAGCCAAGTGCTAGGGGAGGAGAACACCGGGGAGCTGTTTTTT,CASSQVLGEENTGELFF
few,TRBV5-1,TRBJ2-1,TRBD2,TGCGCCAGCAGCGACTCCGTAGCGGGGGGCCGCGATGAGCAGTTCTTC,CASSDSVAGGRDEQFF
few,TRBV20-1,TRBJ1-1,TRBD1,TGCAGTGCTAGGGGGGACAGAGAAGGATTTGAAGCTTTCTTT,CSARGDREGFEAFF
NA,TRBV3-1,TRBJ1-1,NA,TGTGCCAGCAGCCAAGAAGCTGAAGCTTTCTTT,CASSQEAEAFF
NA,TRBV2,TRBJ1-1,NA,TGTGCCAGCAGTGATAAGATTTTTAAACCCCAGGCTTTCTTT,CASSDKIFKPQAFF
few,TRBV10-3,TRBJ2-1,NA,TGTGCCATCAGTTTCCGGGGGTCCAATGAGCAGTTCTTC,CAISFRGSNEQFF
NA,TRBV5-1,TRBJ2-5,NA,TGCGCCAGCAGCTTGCCGTCCCAAGAGACCCAGTACTTC,CASSLPSQETQYF
few,TRBV20-1,TRBJ1-6,NA,TGCAGTGCTAGAGATGACCCGGGTTACTATAATTCACCCCTCCACTTT,CSARDDPGYYNSPLHF
NA,TRBV5-1,TRBJ1-6,NA,TGCGCCAGCAGCTTGACTGGCAGTTCCTCCTATAATTCACCCCTCCACTTT,CASSLTGSSSYNSPLHF
NA,TRBV4-3,TRBJ2-2,NA,TGCGCCAGCAGCCAAGTTGGGCTGTTTGACACCGGGGAGCTGTTTTTT,CASSQVGLFDTGELFF
NA,TRBV5-1,TRBJ2-5,TRBD2,TGCGCCAGCAGCGTTCGGGGGGGCCCAGAGACCCAGTACTTC,CASSVRGGPETQYF
many,TRBV5-1,TRBJ1-1,TRBD1,TGCGCCAGCAGCCCGGGACAGGACATATGGGACACTGAAGCTTTCTTT,CASSPGQDIWDTEAFF
many,TRBV5-1,TRBJ2-5,NA,TGCGCCAGCAGCTTGGAGGCCGAAGAGACCCAGTACTTC,CASSLEAEETQYF
few,TRBV5-1,TRBJ1-1,TRBD1,TGCGCCAGCAGCGGGGGGGCCGGGACAGGGGGCACTGAAGCTTTCTTT,CASSGGAGTGGTEAFF
many,TRBV29-1,TRBJ1-2,NA,TGCAGCGTGGCTGGGACAACCGATTCTTATTCTGGCTACACCTTC,CSVAGTTDSYSGYTF
many,TRBV18,TRBJ1-1,NA,TGTGCCAGCGACAACGGCAATGAAGCTTTCTTT,CASDNGNEAFF
NA,TRBV6-2/TRBV6-3,TRBJ2-2,TRBD2,TGTGCCAGCCTACCCGGATTCAGCGGGGGTTCGGGGGAGCTGTTTTTT,CASLPGFSGGSGELFF
NA,TRBV5-1,TRBJ2-2,NA,TGCGCCAGCAGCTACCTTGACGGCAGGGAGCTGTTTTTT,CASSYLDGRELFF
NA,TRBV7-2,TRBJ2-1,TRBD2,TGTGCCAGCAGCTTATTACGGGGGGGTGGGGGTGAGCAGTTCTTC,CASSLLRGGGGEQFF
few,TRBV7-9,TRBJ2-5,TRBD1,TGTGCCAGCAGCTCCCTAGGGGGCGTAGAGACCCAGTACTTC,CASSSLGGVETQYF
few,TRBV20-1,TRBJ2-7,NA,TGCAGTGCTGCCCCGGCGGGACGACTTGACGAGCAGTACTTC,CSAAPAGRLDEQYF
many,TRBV7-9,TRBJ1-2,TRBD1,TGTGCCAGCAGCCCCGGACAGGGTCACTATGGCTACACCTTC,CASSPGQGHYGYTF
many,TRBV20-1,TRBJ1-2,NA,TGCAGTGCTAGTGGAGGGTTCGGCTACACCTTC,CSASGGFGYTF
NA,TRBV5-4,TRBJ2-5,TRBD2,TGTGCCAGCGAGCGGGGGGGCAAGGGTGAGACCCAGTACTTC,CASERGGKGETQYF
few,TRBV5-1,TRBJ1-5,NA,TGCGCCAGCAGCTTAAGTCCAGGGATCAGCAATCAGCCCCAGCATTTT,CASSLSPGISNQPQHF
NA,TRBV24-1,TRBJ2-1,TRBD2,TGTGCCACCAGGAATAGCGGGGGGGACAATAAGCAGTTCTTC,CATRNSGGDNKQFF
NA,TRBV4-3,TRBJ2-7,NA,TGCGCCAGCAGCCAAGGTCCCGAGCAGTACTTC,CASSQGPEQYF
few,TRBV6-2/TRBV6-3,TRBJ1-1,TRBD1,TGTGCCAGCAGTCGCCGCCATGACAGGGGGCTAACTGAAGCTTTCTTT,CASSRRHDRGLTEAFF
many,TRBV12-3/TRBV12-4,TRBJ1-3,NA,TGTGCCAGCAGTCCCCTTCGGAGGCCTGGAAACACCATATATTTT,CASSPLRRPGNTIYF
few,TRBV7-2,TRBJ1-5,NA,TGTGCCAGCAGCCCCCCCGGTACTTTCCGACCCCAGCATTTT,CASSPPGTFRPQHF
many,TRBV20-1,TRBJ1-6,NA,TGCGCCCGGGGCTTCTATAATTCACCCCTCCACTTT,CARGFYNSPLHF
NA,TRBV7-9,TRBJ2-3,NA,TGTGCCAGCAGCTTGATCGCGGACCCAGATACGCAGTATTTT,CASSLIADPDTQYF
NA,TRBV5-1,TRBJ2-7,NA,TGCGCCAGCAGCAGCGTCGGGACGGGACCCTACGAGCAGTACTTC,CASSSVGTGPYEQYF
NA,TRBV5-1,TRBJ2-2,NA,TGCGCCAGCAGCTTTTCGGGGACCCCGGCCAGGCTGTTTTTT,CASSFSGTPARLFF
few,TRBV12-3/TRBV12-4,TRBJ2-6,TRBD1,TGTGCCAGCAGTGAAGGGACAGGGGGTCCCCTGGTCGGGGCCAACGTCCTGACTTTC,CASSEGTGGPLVGANVLTF
NA,TRBV4-1,TRBJ2-5,NA,TGCGCCAGCAGCCTCACATCAGGGGTTCGGGGAGAGACCCAGTACTTC,CASSLTSGVRGETQYF
many,TRBV9,TRBJ1-2,NA,TGTGCCAGCAGCAGCACCACAAGGGACGGCTACACCTTC,CASSSTTRDGYTF